This TCR beta chain was captured by sequencing in a study of identical twins. Study-wide results and caveats: Findings depended on cross-sectional statistics rather than tracking the same donors. Potential partial confounding of zero-insertion analyses by invariant MAIT and iNKT cells was noted. High-abundance cord blood beta clonotypes had fewer insertions; memory repertoires showed none. The study found weaker excess twin sharing in beta out-of-frame sequences.

TCRdb analysed the 5' RACE reads with MiXCR anew, one entry per CDR3 protein. Among 1.5 million to 2 million distinct CDR3 sequences listed, less than 40% were seen once. This clonotype was observed a few times. Its antigen is as yet unknown. The clonotype comes from a newborn girl in good health. The sequenced sample consisted of cord blood.

The CDR3: CASALGLSTDTQYF. CDR3 DNA: TGTGCTAGTGCCCTGGGACTCTCCACAGATACGCAGTATTTT. The chain has TRBV12-5 and TRBJ2-3, with D perhaps matching TRBD2 (6 bases). The CDR3 spans 14 residues. Germline assignment: CDR1 LGHNT and CDR2 FRNRAP. V lost 7 bases and J 2 bases, leaving 13 bases between the germline ends.